This is a list of T cell receptor beta chains from one sample in a study of early T cells in non-severe SARS-CoV-2 infection. TCRdb reprocessed the 5' RACE reads with MiXCR, giving one entry per CDR3 protein. In the table there are some 49,000 distinct CDR3 sequences, about 4% of which are singletons. Sequencing was done on a sample of whole blood. The receptors here all came from an adult who was a healthcare worker with PCR-confirmed SARS-CoV-2 infection or an uninfected control (not recorded which). Each CDR3 is given with its conserved first and last residue. Each record gives: J gene, V gene, CDR3 protein.

J gene: TRBJ2-3; V gene: TRBV9; CDR3 protein: CASSFSGSTDTQYF
J gene: TRBJ1-1; V gene: TRBV7-9; CDR3 protein: CASSTSELNTEAFF
J gene: TRBJ2-3; V gene: TRBV20-1; CDR3 protein: CSAALSGGGRFAPDTQYF
J gene: TRBJ1-3; V gene: TRBV11-2; CDR3 protein: CASSNPRNTIYF
J gene: TRBJ2-1; V gene: TRBV5-4; CDR3 protein: CASSLGSGTYNEQFF
J gene: TRBJ1-3; V gene: TRBV30; CDR3 protein: CAWTVVSGNTIYF
J gene: TRBJ1-5; V gene: TRBV29-1; CDR3 protein: CSVEVGRAQHF
J gene: TRBJ2-7; V gene: TRBV27; CDR3 protein: CASSPKLGRDYEQYF
J gene: TRBJ2-4; V gene: TRBV20-1; CDR3 protein: CSAMQGASKNIQYF
J gene: TRBJ2-3; V gene: TRBV6-1; CDR3 protein: CASSENGLAGGTDTQYF
J gene: TRBJ2-3; V gene: TRBV7-2; CDR3 protein: CASSPAHSTDTQYF
J gene: TRBJ1-1; V gene: TRBV5-6; CDR3 protein: CASSAPRGPNTEAFF
J gene: TRBJ1-1; V gene: TRBV18; CDR3 protein: CASSPRSMNTEAFF
J gene: TRBJ1-1; V gene: TRBV10-2; CDR3 protein: CASRDRLGAEAFF
J gene: TRBJ2-7; V gene: TRBV20-1; CDR3 protein: CSARNLRTAGYEQYF
J gene: TRBJ2-1; V gene: TRBV5-4; CDR3 protein: CASSLSSGVYNEQFF
J gene: TRBJ2-1; V gene: TRBV4-3; CDR3 protein: CASSLGLPLDEQFF
J gene: TRBJ2-1; V gene: TRBV2; CDR3 protein: CASSGGQGSSEQFF
J gene: TRBJ2-1; V gene: TRBV7-8; CDR3 protein: CASSLVHNNEQFF
J gene: TRBJ2-1; V gene: TRBV20-1; CDR3 protein: CSAEREGRDEQFF
J gene: TRBJ2-7; V gene: TRBV29-1; CDR3 protein: CSARGGTSGSYEQYF
J gene: TRBJ2-1; V gene: TRBV20-1; CDR3 protein: CSALVDSSMGNEQFF
J gene: TRBJ2-1; V gene: TRBV5-1; CDR3 protein: CASSQSPTTHNEQFF
J gene: TRBJ2-3; V gene: TRBV10-3; CDR3 protein: CAIKGLAVTDTQYF
J gene: TRBJ1-6; V gene: TRBV15; CDR3 protein: CATSPRGMGAPLHF
J gene: TRBJ2-3; V gene: TRBV3-1; CDR3 protein: CASRGTDTQYF
J gene: TRBJ2-7; V gene: TRBV9; CDR3 protein: CASSVDPSGPAQYF
J gene: TRBJ2-1; V gene: TRBV7-9; CDR3 protein: CASSLVGVTDEQFF
J gene: TRBJ2-6; V gene: TRBV13; CDR3 protein: CASTGRHSGANVLTF
J gene: TRBJ2-2; V gene: TRBV7-3; CDR3 protein: CASSLRTSVNTGELFF
J gene: TRBJ2-1; V gene: TRBV27; CDR3 protein: CASSLTALSSYNEQFF
J gene: TRBJ2-7; V gene: TRBV2; CDR3 protein: CVSSADSITTYEQYF
J gene: TRBJ2-6; V gene: TRBV10-3; CDR3 protein: CAISEVSRTGANVLTF
J gene: TRBJ2-3; V gene: TRBV12-3/TRBV12-4; CDR3 protein: CASSLDLGLALTDTQYF
J gene: TRBJ2-1; V gene: TRBV20-1; CDR3 protein: CSANPTKAVYNEQFF
J gene: TRBJ2-7; V gene: TRBV7-2; CDR3 protein: CASSGLAGASYEQYF
J gene: TRBJ2-1; V gene: TRBV19; CDR3 protein: CASSIEARDNEQFF
J gene: TRBJ2-2; V gene: TRBV6-6; CDR3 protein: CASGSSGGELFF
J gene: TRBJ1-1; V gene: TRBV7-2; CDR3 protein: CASSLEGRGGAFF
J gene: TRBJ2-2; V gene: TRBV10-3; CDR3 protein: CAISSGTGITGELFF
J gene: TRBJ2-1; V gene: TRBV11-2; CDR3 protein: CASSSGLAVNEQFF
J gene: TRBJ1-4; V gene: TRBV4-3; CDR3 protein: CASSQGTGVGNEKLFF
J gene: TRBJ2-1; V gene: TRBV6-6; CDR3 protein: CASLPVAGLYNEQFF
J gene: TRBJ2-3; V gene: TRBV29-1; CDR3 protein: CSVPGLAGGPDTQYF
J gene: TRBJ2-4; V gene: TRBV4-2; CDR3 protein: CASSQVGDFKNIQYF
J gene: TRBJ2-2; V gene: TRBV20-1; CDR3 protein: CSARRGPDTGELFF
J gene: TRBJ1-1; V gene: TRBV2; CDR3 protein: CASSAYMNTEAFF
J gene: TRBJ2-7; V gene: TRBV5-1; CDR3 protein: CASSNQQGGSYEQYF
J gene: TRBJ2-2; V gene: TRBV30; CDR3 protein: CAWNPAWSTGELFF
J gene: TRBJ1-1; V gene: TRBV20-1; CDR3 protein: CSALERDTEAFF
J gene: TRBJ1-2; V gene: TRBV6-1; CDR3 protein: CASSRDLDYGYTF
J gene: TRBJ1-6; V gene: TRBV5-1; CDR3 protein: CASSTDTYDGPLHF
J gene: TRBJ2-4; V gene: TRBV10-1; CDR3 protein: CASSPDMSKNIQYF
J gene: TRBJ2-2; V gene: TRBV7-6; CDR3 protein: CASSPRTSGIVGELFF
J gene: TRBJ1-4; V gene: TRBV7-7; CDR3 protein: CASSLRSGTNEKLFF
J gene: TRBJ2-5; V gene: TRBV4-1; CDR3 protein: CASSHPGRDQETQYF
J gene: TRBJ1-2; V gene: TRBV7-9; CDR3 protein: CATYTLNYGYTF
J gene: TRBJ2-7; V gene: TRBV5-5; CDR3 protein: CASSYGLYEQYF
J gene: TRBJ2-7; V gene: TRBV28; CDR3 protein: CASSHHSGRMFHEQYF